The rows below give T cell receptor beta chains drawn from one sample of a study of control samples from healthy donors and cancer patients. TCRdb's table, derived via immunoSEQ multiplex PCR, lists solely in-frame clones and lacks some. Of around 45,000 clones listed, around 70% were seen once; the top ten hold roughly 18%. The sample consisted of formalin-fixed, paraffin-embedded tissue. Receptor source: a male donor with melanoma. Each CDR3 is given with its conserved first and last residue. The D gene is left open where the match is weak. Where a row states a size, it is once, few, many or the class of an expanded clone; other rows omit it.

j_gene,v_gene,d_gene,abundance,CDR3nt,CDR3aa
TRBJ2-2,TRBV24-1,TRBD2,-,TGTGCCACCAGTCGATCCGGGACTACGAACACCGGGGAGCTGTTTTTT,CATSRSGTTNTGELFF
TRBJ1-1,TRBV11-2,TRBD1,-,TGTGCCAGCAGCTTAGTGAGGGGGCGAGGCACTGAAGCTTTCTTT,CASSLVRGRGTEAFF
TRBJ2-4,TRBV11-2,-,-,TGTGCCAGCAGCTTGACTAGGGGGGACATTCAGTACTTC,CASSLTRGDIQYF
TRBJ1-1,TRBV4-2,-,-,TGTGCCAGCAGCCAAGACTACCTTACCGGAGCTTTCTTT,CASSQDYLTGAFF
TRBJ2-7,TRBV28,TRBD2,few,TGTGCCAGCAGTTTATACCCTCCTAGCGGATACACCTACGAGCAGTACTTC,CASSLYPPSGYTYEQYF
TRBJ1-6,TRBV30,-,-,TGTGCCTGGAATGGTGGCCTGGGCTGGGCCCTCCACTTT,CAWNGGLGWALHF
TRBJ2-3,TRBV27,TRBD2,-,TGTGCCAGCAGTTCACTCCGCACTAGCGGGCCCAGGGGAGATACGCAGTATTTT,CASSSLRTSGPRGDTQYF
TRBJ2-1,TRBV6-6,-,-,TGTGCCAGCACGGGAGTCCACTACAATGAGCAGTTCTTC,CASTGVHYNEQFF
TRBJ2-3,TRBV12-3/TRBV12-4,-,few,TGTGCCAGCGGGAAGAGCACAGATACGCAGTATTTT,CASGKSTDTQYF
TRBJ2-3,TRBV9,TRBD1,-,TGTGCCAGCAGCGTCGGGACAGGGGAGACAGATACGCAGTATTTT,CASSVGTGETDTQYF
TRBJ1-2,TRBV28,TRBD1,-,TGTGCCAGCAGCCGGGACAGAGACTATGGCTACACCTTC,CASSRDRDYGYTF
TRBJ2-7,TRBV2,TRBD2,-,TGTGCCAGCAGTGCGGGACTAGCGGGTCCCTACGAACAGTACTTC,CASSAGLAGPYEQYF
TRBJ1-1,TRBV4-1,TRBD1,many,TGCGCCAGCAGCCAGACAGGGACCACTGAAGCTTTCTTT,CASSQTGTTEAFF
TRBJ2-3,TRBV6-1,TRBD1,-,TGTGCCAGCAGTGAAGCAGGGACAGGGGCCCCCAGCACAGATACGCAGTATTTT,CASSEAGTGAPSTDTQYF
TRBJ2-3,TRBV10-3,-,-,TGTGCCATCAGTGAGCCTGAAAGCCGCACAGATACGCAGTATTTT,CAISEPESRTDTQYF
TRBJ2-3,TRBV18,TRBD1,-,TGTGCCAGCTCACCACCATTAGGAAGGGGGCCAGATACGCAGTATTTT,CASSPPLGRGPDTQYF
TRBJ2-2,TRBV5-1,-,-,TGCGCCAGCAGCTTGGAGGGACCGACCGGGGAGCTGTTTTTT,CASSLEGPTGELFF